The 22 T cell receptor beta chains given below trace back to one sample, sequenced in a study of blood T cell repertoires in COVID-19. Assay used: immunoSEQ multiplex PCR; TCRdb lists only in-frame clones, some missing. This table holds 150,000 to 200,000 clones, 70% to 85% found once. The sample was PBMCs or T cells enriched from blood (not recorded which). The receptors were gathered from a man between 45 and 60 years old who had recovered from COVID-19.

This clone came up once. J is TRBJ1-2 and V is TRBV29-1; D unresolved. The germline CDR1 and CDR2 sequences are SQVTM and ANQGSEA. This CDR3 is built from 15 residues. Trimming pared 0 bases from V and 2 bases from J, leaving 13 bases between. The CDR3 loop is CSVEDGESRNYGYTF. CDR3 sequence (DNA): TGCAGCGTTGAAGATGGAGAGTCGAGAAACTATGGCTACACCTTC.

This chain links TRBV29-1 with TRBJ1-3, with 7 bases matching TRBD1. CDR3 length equals 17 residues. V trimming: 3 bases; J trimming: 0 bases; junction bases outside the gene matches: 11. Germline V CDR1 and CDR2: SQVTM, ANQGSEA. CDR3 residues: CSVEVLGQMVSGNTIYF. The CDR3 DNA is TGCAGCGTTGAGGTCTTGGGACAGATGGTCTCTGGAAACACCATATATTTT.

This clone came up a few times. This chain's CDR3 is CASSLGGRGREQFF. CDR3 DNA sequence: TGTGCCAGCAGTTTAGGAGGCAGGGGTCGGGAGCAGTTCTTC. J is TRBJ2-1 and V is TRBV27; D may be TRBD1 (6 bases). Germline values: CDR1 MNHEY, CDR2 SMNVEV (reference sequence). There are 14 residues in the CDR3. Trimming removed 2 bases from V and 10 bases from J, with 15 bases in between.

CDR3 loop: CASSLSTNKRTGELFF. CDR3 nucleotide sequence: TGTGCCAGCAGCTTATCGACAAACAAGCGGACCGGGGAGCTGTTTTTT. The rearrangement joins TRBV7-9 to TRBJ2-2; D perhaps matches TRBD2 (5 bases). Germline values: CDR1 SEHNR, CDR2 FQNEAQ (reference sequence). The CDR3 has 16 residues. Trimming shortened V by 2 bases and J by 5 bases, and 15 bases separated the two germline ends.

CDR3 in DNA: TGTGCCAGCAGCCAGAGACAGGGGTTCGTGTACGAGCAGTACTTC. This sequence encodes CASSQRQGFVYEQYF. The genes are TRBV2 and TRBJ2-7; 8 nucleotides align to TRBD1. This CDR3 is 15 amino acids long. The V gene's germline CDR1 is SNHLY and CDR2 FYNNEI. Germline trimming cut 6 bases from V and 4 bases from J; bases unmatched to any gene: 11.

The chain links TRBV11-2 to TRBJ1-2, with D possibly TRBD1 on 6 matching bases. V lost 5 bases and J 1 base, leaving 14 bases between the germline ends. Germline V lookup: CDR1 SGHAT, CDR2 FQNNGV. The CDR3 loop spans 15 amino acids. CDR3 sequence: CASSNLGQINYGYTF. Here the CDR3 DNA reads TGTGCCAGCAGCAATCTAGGACAGATTAACTATGGCTACACCTTC.

The chain has TRBV20-1 and TRBJ2-7; D unresolved. The germline V gene encodes CDR1 DFQATT and CDR2 SNEGSKA (reference sequence). Deletions cut 3 bases from V and 3 bases from J, with 6 bases between. There are 11 residues in the CDR3. The CDR3 bases are TGCAGTGCTAGGGCCAGCTACGAGCAGTACTTC. This codes for CSARASYEQYF.

This chain uses TRBV4-3 with TRBJ2-1, with TRBD1 as a possible D gene (6 bases). Germline-derived CDR1 and CDR2 are LGHNA and YSLEER. The CDR3 loop spans 15 amino acids. V was trimmed by 0 bases and J by 7 bases, leaving 13 bases between them. The CDR3 nucleotides read TGCGCCAGCAGCCAAGAGGCAGGGGCAAGGAATGAGCAGTTCTTC. It is translated as CASSQEAGARNEQFF.

The CDR3 DNA reads as TGTGCCAGCAGCTCCGGACAGGGGGGCACCGGGGAGCTGTTTTTT. Its translation: CASSSGQGGTGELFF. The chain has TRBV3-1 (or the pseudogene TRBV3-2) and TRBJ2-2, with 10 bases aligning to TRBD1. Trimming cost V 5 bases and J 4 bases; bases outside gene matches: 4. CDR3 size: 15 residues. Per germline, CDR1 LGHDT and CDR2 YNNKEL (reference sequence).

This clone was detected only once. This chain links TRBV19 with TRBJ1-1; D remains ambiguous. Per germline, CDR1 LNHDA and CDR2 SQIVND (reference sequence). The CDR3 sequence is 14 residues long. V shed 3 bases and J shed 5 bases, with 13 bases lying between them. The CDR3: CASSMRGGRTEAFF. The CDR3 region has the DNA TGTGCCAGTAGTATGCGTGGTGGGAGGACTGAAGCTTTCTTT.

V is TRBV30 and J is TRBJ2-5; 9 nucleotides line up with TRBD1. This CDR3 is built from 14 residues. V was pared by 0 bases and J by 5 bases, with 4 bases of the junction left unmatched. CDR1 and CDR2 (germline): GTSNPN, SVGIG (reference sequence). CDR3 DNA sequence: TGTGCCTGGAGTGTTACAGGGGGCTTCGAGACCCAGTACTTC. It encodes CAWSVTGGFETQYF. Looking up the rest from reference TRBV30 and TRBJ2-5 gives the full variable domain: SQTIHQWPATLVQPVGSPLSLECTVEGTSNPNLYWYRQAAGRGLQLLFYSVGIGQISSEVPQNLSASRPQDRQFILSSKKLLLSDSGFYLCAWSVTGGFETQYFGPGTRLLVL.

J is TRBJ1-2 and V is TRBV19; D perhaps matches TRBD1 (6 bases). Trimming removed 8 bases at V and 2 bases at J, with 18 bases between. The CDR3 is 15 residues long. Germline values: CDR1 LNHDA, CDR2 SQIVND (reference sequence). In DNA form, the CDR3 reads TGTGCCAGTCGACAGGTATTAAACCCAAACTATGGCTACACCTTC. This encodes CASRQVLNPNYGYTF.

The rearrangement links TRBV5-6 to TRBJ1-1, with D maybe TRBD1 (6 bases). The CDR3 spans 16 residues. The V gene's germline CDR1 is SGHDT and CDR2 YYEEEE. Deletions cut 4 bases from V and 1 base from J, with 17 bases between. The DNA for the CDR3 is TGTGCCAGCAGCCCAGTCCCGGGACACGGGAACACTGAAGCTTTCTTT. It codes for CASSPVPGHGNTEAFF.

The chain employs TRBV3-1 (or the pseudogene TRBV3-2) and TRBJ2-3, with a possible D match to TRBD2 (5 bases). The CDR3 runs to 15 residues. The germline V gene has CDR1 LGHDT and CDR2 YNNKEL (reference sequence). Deletions cut 4 bases from V and 3 bases from J, with 14 bases between. The CDR3 protein is CASSPTSFPTDTQYF. For the CDR3, the DNA is TGTGCCAGCAGCCCAACTAGTTTCCCAACAGATACGCAGTATTTT.

This sequence joins TRBV7-9 and TRBJ1-4; 7 bases align to TRBD1. Germline V CDR1 and CDR2: SEHNR, FQNEAQ (reference sequence). The length of the CDR3 is 17 residues. V lost 5 bases to trimming and J lost 5 bases; unmatched junction nucleotides: 14. The CDR3 sequence is CASSPRTGYGMNEKLFF. CDR3 coding DNA: TGTGCCAGCAGCCCCCGGACAGGTTATGGGATGAATGAAAAACTGTTTTTT.

The chain uses TRBV5-1 and TRBJ2-2; 7 bases line up with TRBD1. The CDR3 extends over 15 amino acids. V lost 4 bases to trimming and J lost 5 bases; unmatched junction nucleotides: 8. Germline V lookup: CDR1 SGHRS, CDR2 YFSETQ. The CDR3 DNA sequence: TGCGCCAGCAGCACGGACAGGCGGGCTACCGGGGAGCTGTTTTTT. Its protein is CASSTDRRATGELFF.

CDR3 in DNA: TGTGCCAGCAGCTTAGGTGCGGGGGGGCCGGAGACCCAGTACTTC. Translated: CASSLGAGGPETQYF. The V gene is TRBV7-9, the J gene TRBJ2-5; TRBD2 matches at 9 bases. The germline V gene has CDR1 SEHNR and CDR2 FQNEAQ (reference sequence). J lost 5 bases, V lost 1 base, and 5 bases had no gene match. The length of the CDR3 is 15 residues.

The chain combines TRBV4-2 with TRBJ1-4; a weak D match, TRBD1 (6 bases). This CDR3 comprises 17 residues. Deletions cut 4 bases from V and 0 bases from J, with 15 bases between. Germline CDR1 is LGHNA and CDR2 is YNFKEQ. CDR3 loop: CASSPDSIQTTNEKLFF. CDR3 coding DNA: TGTGCCAGCAGCCCGGACAGTATACAAACAACTAATGAAAAACTGTTTTTT.

This clone turned up a few times. The chain combines TRBV12-3 or TRBV12-4 with TRBJ2-1; 7 bases are a match to TRBD2. CDR3 length equals 12 residues. With 7 bases clipped from V and 7 bases from J, the junction kept 4 bases outside the gene matches. The DNA of the CDR3 is TGTGCCAGCAAAGGACTAGGAAATGAGCAGTTCTTC. Protein product: CASKGLGNEQFF.

V gene TRBV6-5 combines with J gene TRBJ1-1; TRBD1 matches 7 bases. Trimming took 1 base from V and 6 from J; bases not matched to a gene: 5. CDR3 length: 14 amino acids. Looked up from germline, CDR1 is MNHEY and CDR2 is SVGAGI. The CDR3 coding sequence is TGTGCCAGCAGTTACTTAACAGGGGTTCCTGAAGCTTTCTTT. It specifies CASSYLTGVPEAFF.

This clone came up once. The chain links TRBV5-1 to TRBJ1-6; D gene uncertain. Germline-derived CDR1 and CDR2 are SGHRS and YFSETQ. This CDR3 has 14 amino acids. V was shortened by 0 bases and J by 8 bases, with 9 bases between the two germline ends. The CDR3 coding sequence is TGCGCCAGCAGCTTGGACCAGGAATATTCACCCCTCCACTTT. It yields the protein CASSLDQEYSPLHF. The full variable domain, rest sourced from reference TRBV5-1 and TRBJ1-6, is KAGVTQTPRYLIKTRGQQVTLSCSPISGHRSVSWYQQTPGQGLQFLFEYFSETQRNKGNFPGRFSGRQFSNSRSEMNVSTLELGDSALYLCASSLDQEYSPLHFGNGTRLTVT.

This clone was found once. The chain combines TRBV18 with TRBJ1-2; 7 bases map to TRBD1. The CDR3 spans 14 residues. V was pared by 3 bases and J by 8 bases, with 9 bases of the junction left unmatched. The germline V gene encodes CDR1 KGHSH and CDR2 LQKENI. Written as DNA, the CDR3 is TGTGCCAGCTCACCCCCTGACAGGGTAAGGGGCTACACCTTC. Encoded protein: CASSPPDRVRGYTF.